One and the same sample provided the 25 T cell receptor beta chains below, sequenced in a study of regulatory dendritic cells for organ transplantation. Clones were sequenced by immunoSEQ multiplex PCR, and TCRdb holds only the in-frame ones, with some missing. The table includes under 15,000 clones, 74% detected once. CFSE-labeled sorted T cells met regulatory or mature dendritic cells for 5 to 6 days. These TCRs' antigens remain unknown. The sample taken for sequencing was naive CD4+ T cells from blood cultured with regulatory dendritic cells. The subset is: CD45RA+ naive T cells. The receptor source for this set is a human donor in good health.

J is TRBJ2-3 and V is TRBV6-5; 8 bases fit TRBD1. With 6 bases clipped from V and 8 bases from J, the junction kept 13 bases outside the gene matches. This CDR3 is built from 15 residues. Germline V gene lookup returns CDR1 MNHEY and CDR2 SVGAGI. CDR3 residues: CASSLRQGKVGTQYF. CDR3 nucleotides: TGTGCCAGCAGCCTACGACAGGGGAAAGTCGGTACGCAGTATTTT.

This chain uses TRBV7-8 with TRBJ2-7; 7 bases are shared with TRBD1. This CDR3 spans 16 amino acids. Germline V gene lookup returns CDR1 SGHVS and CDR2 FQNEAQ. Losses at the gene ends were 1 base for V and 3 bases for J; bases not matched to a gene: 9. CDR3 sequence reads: CASSLGFDREIYEQYF. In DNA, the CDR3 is TGTGCCAGCAGCTTAGGCTTCGACAGGGAAATCTACGAGCAGTACTTC.

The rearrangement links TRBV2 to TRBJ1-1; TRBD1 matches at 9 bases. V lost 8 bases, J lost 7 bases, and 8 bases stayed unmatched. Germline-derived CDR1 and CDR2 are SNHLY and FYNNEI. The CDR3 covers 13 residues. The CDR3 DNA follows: TGTGCCAGCCGGGACAGGGTCGGTGGTGAAGCTTTCTTT. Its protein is CASRDRVGGEAFF.

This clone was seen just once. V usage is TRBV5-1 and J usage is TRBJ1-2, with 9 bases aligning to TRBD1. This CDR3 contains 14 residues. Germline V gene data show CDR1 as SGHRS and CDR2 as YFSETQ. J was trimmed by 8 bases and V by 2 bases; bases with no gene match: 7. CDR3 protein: CASSLTGGADGYTF. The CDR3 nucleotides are TGCGCCAGCAGCTTAACAGGGGGCGCGGACGGCTACACCTTC.

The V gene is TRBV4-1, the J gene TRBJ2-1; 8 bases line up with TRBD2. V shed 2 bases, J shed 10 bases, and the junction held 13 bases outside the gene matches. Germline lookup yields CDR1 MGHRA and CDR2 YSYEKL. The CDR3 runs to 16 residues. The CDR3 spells CASSQLLADDAYEQFF. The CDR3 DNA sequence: TGCGCCAGCAGCCAACTACTAGCGGACGACGCATACGAGCAGTTCTTC.

The CDR3 protein is CASRVDRGSGNTIYF. The CDR3, as DNA: TGTGCCAGCAGGGTAGACAGGGGCTCTGGAAACACCATATATTTT. V usage is TRBV6-1 and J usage is TRBJ1-3; 8 nucleotides agree with TRBD1. Germline CDR1 and CDR2: MNHNS and SASEGT. The ends lost 6 bases at V and 0 bases at J; junction bases unmatched: 4. The CDR3 sequence is 15 residues long.

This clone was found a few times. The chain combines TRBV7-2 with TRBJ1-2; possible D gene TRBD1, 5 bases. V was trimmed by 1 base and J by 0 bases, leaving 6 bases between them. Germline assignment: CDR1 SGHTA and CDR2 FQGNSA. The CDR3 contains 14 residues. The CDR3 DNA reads TGTGCCAGCAGCTTAGGGACAACTAACTATGGCTACACCTTC. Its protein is CASSLGTTNYGYTF.

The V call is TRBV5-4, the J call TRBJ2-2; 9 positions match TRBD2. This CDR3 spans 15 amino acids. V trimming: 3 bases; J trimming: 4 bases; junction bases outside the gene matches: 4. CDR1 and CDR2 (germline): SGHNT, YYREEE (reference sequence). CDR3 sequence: CASSSGTSPTGELFF. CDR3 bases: TGTGCCAGCAGCTCCGGGACTAGCCCCACCGGGGAGCTGTTTTTT.

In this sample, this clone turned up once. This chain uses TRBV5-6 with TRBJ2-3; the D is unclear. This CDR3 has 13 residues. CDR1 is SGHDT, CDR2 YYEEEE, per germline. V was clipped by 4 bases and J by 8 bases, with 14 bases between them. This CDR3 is CASSTTGPTTQYF. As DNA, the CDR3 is TGTGCCAGCAGCACCACTGGGCCTACTACGCAGTATTTT. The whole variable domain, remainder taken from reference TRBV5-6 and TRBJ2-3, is DAGVTQSPTHLIKTRGQQVTLRCSPKSGHDTVSWYQQALGQGPQFIFQYYEEEERQRGNFPDRFSGHQFPNYSSELNVNALLLGDSALYLCASSTTGPTTQYFGPGTRLTVL.

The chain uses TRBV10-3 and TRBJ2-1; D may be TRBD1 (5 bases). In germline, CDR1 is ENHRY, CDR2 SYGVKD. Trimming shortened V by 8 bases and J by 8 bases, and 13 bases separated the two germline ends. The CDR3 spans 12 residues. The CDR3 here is CAIGKGQHEQFF. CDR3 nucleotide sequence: TGTGCCATCGGGAAGGGGCAGCATGAGCAGTTCTTC.

CDR3 DNA sequence: TGTGCCAGCAGTTTTACTAGCGGGGAGCAGTACTTC. This encodes CASSFTSGEQYF. V is TRBV2 and J is TRBJ2-7; 9 nucleotides line up with TRBD2. Germline trimming cut 5 bases from V and 7 bases from J; bases unmatched to any gene: 3. This CDR3 has 12 residues. The V gene's germline CDR1 is SNHLY and CDR2 FYNNEI.

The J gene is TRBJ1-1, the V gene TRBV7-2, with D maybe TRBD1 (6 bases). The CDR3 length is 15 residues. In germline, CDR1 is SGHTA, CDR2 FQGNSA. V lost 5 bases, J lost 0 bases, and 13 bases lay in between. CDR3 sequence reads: CASSVTGTLNTEAFF. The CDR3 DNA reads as TGTGCCAGCAGCGTCACCGGGACATTGAACACTGAAGCTTTCTTT.

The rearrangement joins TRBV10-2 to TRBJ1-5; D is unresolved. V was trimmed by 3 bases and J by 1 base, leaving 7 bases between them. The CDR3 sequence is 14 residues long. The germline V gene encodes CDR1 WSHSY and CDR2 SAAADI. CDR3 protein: CASSESLSNQPQHF. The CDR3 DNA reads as TGCGCCAGCAGTGAAAGTCTAAGCAATCAGCCCCAGCATTTT.

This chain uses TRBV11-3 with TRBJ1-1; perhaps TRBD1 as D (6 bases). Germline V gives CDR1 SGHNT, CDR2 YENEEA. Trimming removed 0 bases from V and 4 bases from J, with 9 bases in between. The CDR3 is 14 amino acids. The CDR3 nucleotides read TGTGCCAGCAGCTTAGAGCAGGGGAGCACTGAAGCTTTCTTT. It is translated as CASSLEQGSTEAFF.

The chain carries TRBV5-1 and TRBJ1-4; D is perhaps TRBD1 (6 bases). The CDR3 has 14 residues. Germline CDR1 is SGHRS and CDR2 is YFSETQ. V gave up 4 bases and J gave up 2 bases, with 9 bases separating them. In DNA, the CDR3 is TGCGCCAGCAGCGCAGGACAGACTAATGAAAAACTGTTTTTT. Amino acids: CASSAGQTNEKLFF.

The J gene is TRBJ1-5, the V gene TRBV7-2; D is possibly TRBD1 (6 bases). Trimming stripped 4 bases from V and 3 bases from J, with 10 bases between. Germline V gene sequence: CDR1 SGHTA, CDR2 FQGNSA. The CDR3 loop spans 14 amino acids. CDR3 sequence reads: CASSSGTTNQPQHF. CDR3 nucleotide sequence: TGTGCCAGCAGCTCCGGGACAACCAATCAGCCCCAGCATTTT.

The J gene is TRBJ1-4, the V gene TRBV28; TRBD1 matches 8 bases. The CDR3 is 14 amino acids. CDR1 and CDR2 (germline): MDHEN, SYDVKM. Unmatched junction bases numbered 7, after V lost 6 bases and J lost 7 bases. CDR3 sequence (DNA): TGTGCCAGCAGGAGACTACAGGGGGGTGAAAAACTGTTTTTT. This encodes CASRRLQGGEKLFF. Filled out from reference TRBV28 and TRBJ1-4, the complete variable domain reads DVKVTQSSRYLVKRTGEKVFLECVQDMDHENMFWYRQDPGLGLRLIYFSYDVKMKEKGDIPEGYSVSREKKERFSLILESASTNQTSMYLCASRRLQGGEKLFFGSGTQLSVL.

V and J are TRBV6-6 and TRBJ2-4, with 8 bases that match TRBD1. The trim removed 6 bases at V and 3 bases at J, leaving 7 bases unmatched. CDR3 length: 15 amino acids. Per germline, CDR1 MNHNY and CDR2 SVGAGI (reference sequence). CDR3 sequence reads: CASRFGTGGKNIQYF. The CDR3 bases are TGTGCCAGCAGATTCGGTACAGGGGGCAAAAACATTCAGTACTTC.

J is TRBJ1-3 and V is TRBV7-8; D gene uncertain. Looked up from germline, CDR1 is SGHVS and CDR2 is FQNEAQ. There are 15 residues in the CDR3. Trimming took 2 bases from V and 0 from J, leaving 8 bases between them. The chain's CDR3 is CASSLIAGSGNTIYF. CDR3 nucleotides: TGTGCCAGCAGCTTAATCGCAGGCTCTGGAAACACCATATATTTT.

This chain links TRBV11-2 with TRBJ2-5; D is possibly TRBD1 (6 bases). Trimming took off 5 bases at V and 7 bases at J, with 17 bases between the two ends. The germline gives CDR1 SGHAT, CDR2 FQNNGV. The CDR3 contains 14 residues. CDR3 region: CASSSTGKRGTQYF. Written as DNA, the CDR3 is TGTGCCAGCAGCAGTACAGGGAAAAGAGGGACCCAGTACTTC.

The CDR3: CASSTQTGGRDTQYF. The CDR3 coding sequence is TGCGCCAGCAGCACCCAGACAGGGGGCAGAGATACGCAGTATTTT. The chain recombines TRBV5-1 with TRBJ2-3; 10 nucleotides align to TRBD1. Trimming removed 4 bases from V and 5 bases from J; junction bases left unmatched: 7. Germline CDR1 is SGHRS and CDR2 is YFSETQ. This CDR3 contains 15 residues.

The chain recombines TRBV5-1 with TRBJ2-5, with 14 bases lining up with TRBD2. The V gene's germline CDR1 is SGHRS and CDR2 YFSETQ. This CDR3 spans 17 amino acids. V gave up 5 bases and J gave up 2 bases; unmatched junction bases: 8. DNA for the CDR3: TGCGCCAGCAGTCATAGACTAGCGGGGGGGATTCAAGAGACCCAGTACTTC. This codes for CASSHRLAGGIQETQYF. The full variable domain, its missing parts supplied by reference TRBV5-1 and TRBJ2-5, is KAGVTQTPRYLIKTRGQQVTLSCSPISGHRSVSWYQQTPGQGLQFLFEYFSETQRNKGNFPGRFSGRQFSNSRSEMNVSTLELGDSALYLCASSHRLAGGIQETQYFGPGTRLLVL.

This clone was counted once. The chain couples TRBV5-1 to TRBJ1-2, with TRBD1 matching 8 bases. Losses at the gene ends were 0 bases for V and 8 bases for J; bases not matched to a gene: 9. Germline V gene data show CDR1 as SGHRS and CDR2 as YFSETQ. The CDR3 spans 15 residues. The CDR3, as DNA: TGCGCCAGCAGCTTGGATAGTGACAGGGGCAACGGCTACACCTTC. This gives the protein CASSLDSDRGNGYTF. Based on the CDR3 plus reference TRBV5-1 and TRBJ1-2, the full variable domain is KAGVTQTPRYLIKTRGQQVTLSCSPISGHRSVSWYQQTPGQGLQFLFEYFSETQRNKGNFPGRFSGRQFSNSRSEMNVSTLELGDSALYLCASSLDSDRGNGYTFGSGTRLTVV.

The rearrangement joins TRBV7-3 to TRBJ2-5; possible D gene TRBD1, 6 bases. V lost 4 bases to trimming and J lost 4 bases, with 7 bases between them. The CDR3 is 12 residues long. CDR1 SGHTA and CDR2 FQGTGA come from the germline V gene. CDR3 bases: TGTGCCAGCAGCTCAGGGGTAGAGACCCAGTACTTC. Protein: CASSSGVETQYF.

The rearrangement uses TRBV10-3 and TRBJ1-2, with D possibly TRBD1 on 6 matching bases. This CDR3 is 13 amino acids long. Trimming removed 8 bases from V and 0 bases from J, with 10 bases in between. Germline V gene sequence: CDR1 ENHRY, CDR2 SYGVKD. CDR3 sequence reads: CAIRDTTNYGYTF. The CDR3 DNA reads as TGTGCCATCCGGGACACCACTAACTATGGCTACACCTTC.